This T cell receptor beta chain derives from a study of T cells in Graves' hyperthyroidism and ophthalmopathy. Background on the study: Peripheral blood was collected at initial diagnosis, before any treatment.

Newly diagnosed patients aged 18 to 65 had hyperthyroidism of under 2 months' duration. TCR beta CDR3 regions were amplified from RNA transcripts. The HTBI primer set served for first-round RT-PCR of the TCR CDR3. From the multiplex PCR reads, TCRdb called clonotypes with MiXCR, one entry per CDR3 protein. The sample includes more than 500,000 distinct CDR3 sequences, around 15% of them seen just once. Germline CDR1 and CDR2: KGHDR and SFDVKD. This CDR3 contains 16 residues. The V segment lost 6 bases and the J segment 2 bases; nucleotides outside the gene matches: 3. This clonotype was detected a few times. The target antigen is unknown. Study-wide findings and caveats: Using 13 V-J features, a model discriminated ophthalmopathy from stable hyperthyroidism.

The rearrangement uses TRBV24-1 and TRBJ2-3, with 14 bases aligning to TRBD2. The clonotype comes from a woman in her twenties or thirties with Graves' hyperthyroidism. Sequences were obtained from blood. CDR3 DNA: TGTGCCACCAGTCCGGGACTAGCGGGAGACACAGATACGCAGTATTTT. Encoded protein: CATSPGLAGDTDTQYF.